This T cell receptor (beta chain) was sequenced for a study of blood T cell repertoires in COVID-19. Background on the study: Acute and convalescent COVID-19 specimens originated in the United States, Italy and Spain. Sources were T cells, B-cell-depleted T cells, or PBMCs; the material itself was cDNA or gDNA.

This clone came up once. In the authors' methods: Quantification of nucleated cells was approximated via reference gene primer amplification. TCRdb's table, derived via immunoSEQ multiplex PCR, lists solely in-frame clones and lacks some. The D gene and trimming were derived from the DNA, and the V and J assignments and clone size from that table. Of around 60,000 clones listed, approximately 75% are singletons. The TCR was taken from a man older than 75 with acute or convalescent COVID-19. The specimen sequenced was peripheral blood.

In nucleotides, the CDR3 is TGTGCCAGCAGCCACGGCGGGATCTCGGGGCCCCTCCACTTT. It translates to CASSHGGISGPLHF. J is TRBJ1-6 and V is TRBV3-1 (or the pseudogene TRBV3-2); D remains ambiguous. The germline V and J ends were trimmed by 3 bases and 13 bases, with 16 bases remaining between them. The CDR3 spans 14 residues. Germline loops: CDR1 LGHDT, CDR2 YNNKEL (reference sequence).